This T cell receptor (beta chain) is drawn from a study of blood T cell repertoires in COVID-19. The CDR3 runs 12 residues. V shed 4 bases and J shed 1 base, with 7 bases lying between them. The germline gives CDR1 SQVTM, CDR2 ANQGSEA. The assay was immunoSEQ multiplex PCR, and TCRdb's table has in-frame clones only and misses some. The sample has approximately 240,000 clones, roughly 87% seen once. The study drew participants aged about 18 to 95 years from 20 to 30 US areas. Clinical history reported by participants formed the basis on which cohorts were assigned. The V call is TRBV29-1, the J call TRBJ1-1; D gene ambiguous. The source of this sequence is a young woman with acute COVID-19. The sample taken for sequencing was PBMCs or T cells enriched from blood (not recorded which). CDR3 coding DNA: TGCAGCGTTGCGAGGGAGAACACTGAAGCTTTCTTT. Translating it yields CSVARENTEAFF.